The source of this TCR beta chain is a study of blood T cell repertoires in COVID-19. Overall study context: T cells, B-cell-depleted T cells, or PBMCs provided the cDNA or gDNA that served as material.

CDR1 and CDR2 from the germline V gene are ENHRY and SYGVKD. The CDR3 has 14 amino acids. V was shortened by 4 bases and J by 3 bases, with 13 bases between the two germline ends. TCRdb's copy holds only in-frame clones and misses some; the assay was immunoSEQ multiplex PCR. The sample comprises 200,000 or so clones, about 80% of which are singletons, and roughly 1.3% rests with the top ten. This rearrangement joins TRBV10-3 to TRBJ2-7, with D uncertain. Sequences were obtained from PBMCs or T cells enriched from blood (not recorded which). This TCR came from a woman between 40 and 55 years old with acute COVID-19. In nucleotides, the CDR3 is TGTGCCATCAGTGGAGGAGATTGGGTCTACGAGCAGTACTTC. Translating gives CAISGGDWVYEQYF.